This entry lists 20 T cell receptor beta chains sequenced from one sample in a study of T cell changes during pregnancy in multiple sclerosis. Data came from immunoSEQ multiplex PCR; TCRdb stores just in-frame clones and leaves some out. The top ten hold around 0.37% of the sample, which has tens of thousands of clones, about 94% seen once. Sequencing was performed on CD4+ T cells from peripheral blood mononuclear cells, taken in the second trimester of pregnancy. The receptors derive from a female donor with multiple sclerosis, enrolled in a pregnancy study.

This clone showed up just a few times. The chain has TRBV28 and TRBJ1-2; 8 positions agree with TRBD1. This CDR3 is built from 16 residues. CDR1 is MDHEN and CDR2 is SYDVKM in the germline V gene. The V gene end was trimmed by 5 bases and the J gene end by 2 bases; junction bases not matched to a gene: 10. Written as DNA, the CDR3 is TGTGCCAGCAGTCCCCTTGCAGGGGGCGACAACTATGGCTACACCTTC. This gives the protein CASSPLAGGDNYGYTF.

This chain uses TRBV6-1 with TRBJ1-5; TRBD1 might be the D (6 bases). Germline assignment: CDR1 MNHNS and CDR2 SASEGT. Trimming removed 8 bases at V and 3 bases at J, with 17 bases between. CDR3 length: 15 residues. The CDR3 reads CASHAGDSANQPQHF. In nucleotides, the CDR3 is TGTGCCAGCCACGCAGGGGATTCCGCCAATCAGCCCCAGCATTTT.

The J gene is TRBJ1-1, the V gene TRBV19, with 7 bases aligning to TRBD1. The CDR3 is 17 residues long. V was clipped by 3 bases and J by 0 bases; unmatched bases: 10. Germline V gene data show CDR1 as LNHDA and CDR2 as SQIVND (reference sequence). The CDR3 region is CASSIIRDSLMNTEAFF. As DNA, the CDR3 is TGTGCCAGTAGTATCATCCGGGACAGCCTCATGAACACTGAAGCTTTCTTT.

The rearrangement joins TRBV28 to TRBJ1-5, with 7 positions matching TRBD1. There are 14 residues in the CDR3. V was clipped by 4 bases and J by 1 base; unmatched bases: 1. Germline-derived CDR1 and CDR2 are MDHEN and SYDVKM. This CDR3 is CASSSGGSNQPQHF. In nucleotides, the CDR3 is TGTGCCAGCAGTTCAGGGGGGAGCAATCAGCCCCAGCATTTT.

The chain is built from TRBV9 and TRBJ2-6; 10 bases match TRBD1. The germline CDR1 and CDR2 sequences are SGDLS and YYNGEE. This CDR3 comprises 18 residues. V dropped 3 bases and J dropped 3; count of bases not matched to a gene: 9. CDR3 sequence: CASSGQGALALGANVLTF. The CDR3 nucleotides are TGTGCCAGCAGCGGACAGGGGGCATTGGCGCTTGGGGCCAACGTCCTGACTTTC.

The chain has TRBV9 and TRBJ2-5; TRBD2 matches at 8 bases. This CDR3 has 16 residues. Germline V CDR1 and CDR2: SGDLS, YYNGEE. Germline trimming cut 0 bases from V and 5 bases from J; bases unmatched to any gene: 9. The CDR3 DNA reads as TGTGCCAGCAGCGTAGGAAACGGGGGGGCCTTGGAGACCCAGTACTTC. Protein product: CASSVGNGGALETQYF.

The CDR3 DNA reads as TGTGCCAGCAGCAGGGCGGGGGGGTCTAATGAAAAACTGTTTTTT. This sequence encodes CASSRAGGSNEKLFF. The rearrangement links TRBV5-4 to TRBJ1-4; TRBD1 might be the D (5 bases). Germline CDR1 is SGHNT and CDR2 is YYREEE (reference sequence). Trimming removed 4 bases from V and 3 bases from J, with 13 bases in between. This CDR3 has 15 residues.

The gene calls are TRBV5-1 and TRBJ2-3; maybe TRBD1 (6 bases). Deletions cut 1 base from V and 2 bases from J, with 14 bases between. The CDR3 consists of 16 residues. Germline V gene data show CDR1 as SGHRS and CDR2 as YFSETQ. The CDR3 region is CASSLSRGPSTDTQYF. The DNA for the CDR3 is TGCGCCAGCAGCTTGTCCAGGGGACCATCCACAGATACGCAGTATTTT.

A note on this clone: This specimen includes other DNA sequences encoding the same CDR3. V and J are TRBV9 and TRBJ2-3, with a weak D call TRBD1 (5 bases). V was shortened by 1 base and J by 0 bases, with 6 bases between the two germline ends. The CDR3 length is 14 residues. Germline V lookup: CDR1 SGDLS, CDR2 YYNGEE. DNA of the CDR3: TGTGCCAGCAGCGTATCAGGGAGCACAGATACGCAGTATTTT. This translates into CASSVSGSTDTQYF.

The V call is TRBV4-1, the J call TRBJ2-4, with D possibly being TRBD1 (5 bases). Germline-derived CDR1 and CDR2 are MGHRA and YSYEKL. V was pared by 1 base and J by 6 bases, with 13 bases between. This CDR3 is built from 15 residues. CDR3 region: CASSQGQPIPNIQYF. CDR3 coding DNA: TGCGCCAGCAGCCAAGGACAGCCGATACCAAACATTCAGTACTTC.

The chain is built from TRBV5-4 and TRBJ2-1; the match to TRBD2 covers 12 bases. Germline V gene lookup returns CDR1 SGHNT and CDR2 YYREEE (reference sequence). The CDR3 has 18 residues. Losses at the gene ends were 1 base for V and 4 bases for J; bases not matched to a gene: 9. This chain's CDR3 is CASSLYGLAGSLYNEQFF. The CDR3 bases are TGTGCCAGCAGCTTGTACGGACTAGCGGGATCGTTATACAATGAGCAGTTCTTC.

The chain has TRBV19 and TRBJ1-2; 9 nucleotides line up with TRBD1. J lost 5 bases, V lost 5 bases, and 9 bases had no gene match. This CDR3 region has 15 residues. Germline CDR1 LNHDA, CDR2 SQIVND (reference sequence). CDR3 protein: CASSAGTGSWYGYTF. The CDR3, as DNA: TGTGCCAGTAGTGCCGGGACAGGGAGTTGGTATGGCTACACCTTC.

This chain joins TRBV28 and TRBJ1-2; D is uncertain. The CDR3 extends over 13 amino acids. The germline gives CDR1 MDHEN, CDR2 SYDVKM. The V end was cut by 7 bases, the J end by 7 bases, with 16 bases between. The CDR3 loop reads CASIPGGSTGYTF. CDR3 nucleotides: TGTGCCAGCATCCCGGGCGGGTCTACTGGCTACACCTTC.

The chain has TRBV6-1 and TRBJ2-2; D is perhaps TRBD2 (7 bases). Looked up from germline, CDR1 is MNHNS and CDR2 is SASEGT. CDR3 size: 18 residues. Trimming removed 4 bases from V and 7 bases from J, with 25 bases in between. The CDR3 coding sequence is TGTGCCAGCAGTGCCACCCCAGGCGGGGGCCATCGGAACGGGGAGCTGTTTTTT. The encoded protein is CASSATPGGGHRNGELFF.

This clone was found once. The chain has TRBV9 and TRBJ2-7; 8 bases map to TRBD2. CDR1 and CDR2 from the germline V gene are SGDLS and YYNGEE. This CDR3 is built from 15 residues. J was trimmed by 2 bases and V by 4 bases; bases with no gene match: 8. The CDR3 sequence is CASSPDRGGPYEQYF. The DNA for the CDR3 is TGTGCCAGCAGCCCGGACCGCGGGGGGCCCTACGAGCAGTACTTC. Using reference TRBV9 and TRBJ2-7 for the parts outside the CDR3, the full variable domain is DSGVTQTPKHLITATGQRVTLRCSPRSGDLSVYWYQQSLDQGLQFLIQYYNGEERAKGNILERFSAQQFPDLHSELNLSSLELGDSALYFCASSPDRGGPYEQYFGPGTRLTVT.

This clone showed up just once. This CDR3 reads CASSLDRGTKSPEQYF. The CDR3 DNA is TGTGCCAGCAGCTTAGACCGGGGGACTAAGTCTCCCGAGCAGTACTTC. The chain links TRBV11-2 to TRBJ2-7; 7 bases line up with TRBD2. CDR3 length equals 16 residues. Germline V gene sequence: CDR1 SGHAT, CDR2 FQNNGV. V was pared by 0 bases and J by 6 bases, with 11 bases of the junction left unmatched.

V usage is TRBV6-1 and J usage is TRBJ2-7, with D possibly matching TRBD2 (5 bases). The CDR3 spans 14 residues. V shed 5 bases and J shed 2 bases, with 13 bases lying between them. Germline CDR1 is MNHNS and CDR2 is SASEGT. The CDR3 reads CASSRTDETYEQYF. CDR3 in DNA: TGTGCCAGCAGTCGGACTGACGAGACCTACGAGCAGTACTTC.

The V and J genes are TRBV5-4 and TRBJ2-3; TRBD2 agrees at 11 bases. CDR3 size: 16 residues. The germline gives CDR1 SGHNT, CDR2 YYREEE (reference sequence). V shed 2 bases and J 0 bases; nucleotides not matched to a gene: 2. The CDR3 nucleotides read TGTGCCAGCAGCTTACGACTAGCGGGGAGCACAGATACGCAGTATTTT. Translated, it gives CASSLRLAGSTDTQYF.

As to this clone: Mismatch with germline at one junction end may stem from a read error. V and J are TRBV18 and TRBJ2-1; 10 bases are a match to TRBD2. The germline gives CDR1 KGHSH, CDR2 LQKENI. This CDR3 spans 16 amino acids. The CDR3 sequence is CASSPRAGGSYNEQFF. In DNA form, the CDR3 reads TGTGCCAGCTCCCCACGAGCGGGAGGGTCATACAATGAGCAGTTCTTC. The entire variable domain, with the rest obtained from reference TRBV18 and TRBJ2-1, is as follows: NAGVMQNPRHLVRRRGQEARLRCSPMKGHSHVYWYRQLPEEGLKFMVYLQKENIIDESGMPKERFSAEFPKEGPSILRIQQVVRGDSAAYFCASSPRAGGSYNEQFFGPGTRLTVL.

The chain recombines TRBV27 with TRBJ1-2, with 9 bases identical to TRBD1. Germline values: CDR1 MNHEY, CDR2 SMNVEV (reference sequence). J was trimmed by 8 bases and V by 1 base; bases with no gene match: 8. CDR3 length equals 15 residues. CDR3 region: CASSLFRDRVSGYTF. CDR3 coding DNA: TGTGCCAGCAGTTTATTCCGGGACAGGGTTAGCGGCTACACCTTC.